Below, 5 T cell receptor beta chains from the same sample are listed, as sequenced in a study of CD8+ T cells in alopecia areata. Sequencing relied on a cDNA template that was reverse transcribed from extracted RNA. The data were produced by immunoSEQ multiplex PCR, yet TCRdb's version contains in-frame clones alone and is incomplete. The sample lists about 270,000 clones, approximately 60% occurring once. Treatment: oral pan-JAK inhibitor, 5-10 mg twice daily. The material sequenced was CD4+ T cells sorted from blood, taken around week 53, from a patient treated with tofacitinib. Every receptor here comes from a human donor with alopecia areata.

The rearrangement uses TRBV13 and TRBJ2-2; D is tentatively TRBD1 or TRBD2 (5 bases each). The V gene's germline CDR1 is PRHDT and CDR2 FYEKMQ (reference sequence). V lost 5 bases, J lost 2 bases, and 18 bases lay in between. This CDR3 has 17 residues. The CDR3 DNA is TGTGCCAGCAGCCCTCGGTCGGGGCCCCTAAACACCGGGGAGCTGTTTTTT. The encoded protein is CASSPRSGPLNTGELFF.

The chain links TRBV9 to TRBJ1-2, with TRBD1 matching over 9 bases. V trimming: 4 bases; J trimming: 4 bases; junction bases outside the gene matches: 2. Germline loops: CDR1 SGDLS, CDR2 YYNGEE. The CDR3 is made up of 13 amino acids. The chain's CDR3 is CASSSDRGYGYTF. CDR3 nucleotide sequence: TGTGCCAGCAGCTCGGACAGGGGCTATGGCTACACCTTC.

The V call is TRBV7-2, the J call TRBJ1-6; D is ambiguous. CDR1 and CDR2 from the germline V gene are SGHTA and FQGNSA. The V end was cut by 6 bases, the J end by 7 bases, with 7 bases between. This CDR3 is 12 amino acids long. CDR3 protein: CASSLPNSPLHF. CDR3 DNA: TGTGCCAGCAGTTTGCCCAATTCACCCCTCCACTTT.

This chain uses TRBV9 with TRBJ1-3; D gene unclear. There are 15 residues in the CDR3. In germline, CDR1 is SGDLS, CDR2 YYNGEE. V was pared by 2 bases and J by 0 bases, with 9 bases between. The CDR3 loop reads CASSVGRRSGNTIYF. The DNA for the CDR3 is TGTGCCAGCAGCGTTGGTCGACGCTCTGGAAACACCATATATTTT.

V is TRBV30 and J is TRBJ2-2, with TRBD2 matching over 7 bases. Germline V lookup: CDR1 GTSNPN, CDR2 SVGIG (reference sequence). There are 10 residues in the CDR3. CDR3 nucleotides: TGTGTTGCGGGGGCCGGGGAGCTGTTTTTT. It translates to CVAGAGELFF.